Presented here are 15 T cell receptor beta chains from one specimen sequenced in a study of blood T cell repertoires in COVID-19. TCRdb's table, derived via immunoSEQ multiplex PCR, lists solely in-frame clones and lacks some. The repertoire holds about 33,000 clones, with just over 85% as singletons. Material: peripheral blood. The receptors were gathered from a human donor in a cohort sampled during active COVID-19.

The gene calls are TRBV9 and TRBJ2-5, with a weak D call TRBD1 (6 bases). Germline CDR1 SGDLS, CDR2 YYNGEE. The CDR3 spans 12 residues. Trimming took off 0 bases at V and 7 bases at J, with 7 bases between the two ends. The CDR3 DNA reads as TGTGCCAGCAGCGTAGAAGGGGGGACCCAGTACTTC. Its protein is CASSVEGGTQYF.

The chain links TRBV9 to TRBJ2-1; 14 bases align to TRBD2. The germline V gene has CDR1 SGDLS and CDR2 YYNGEE. V dropped 6 bases and J dropped 8; count of bases not matched to a gene: 7. The CDR3 consists of 15 residues. The CDR3 here is CASTAGTSGSDEQFF. The CDR3 region has the DNA TGTGCCAGCACCGCCGGGACTAGCGGGAGTGATGAGCAGTTCTTC.

The chain has TRBV5-1 and TRBJ1-4; 10 bases line up with TRBD1. Germline CDR1 and CDR2: SGHRS and YFSETQ. Trimming cost V 4 bases and J 10 bases; bases outside gene matches: 13. The CDR3 length is 16 residues. In DNA form, the CDR3 reads TGCGCCAGCAGCCTGGACCCTTCAGGGACAGGGGTAAAACTGTTTTTT. Translated, it gives CASSLDPSGTGVKLFF.

The rearrangement joins TRBV3-1 (or the pseudogene TRBV3-2) to TRBJ2-2; D is uncertain. V was shortened by 4 bases and J by 5 bases, with 14 bases between the two germline ends. The germline CDR1 and CDR2 sequences are LGHDT and YNNKEL (reference sequence). CDR3 length: 15 amino acids. The DNA of the CDR3 is TGTGCCAGCAGCCCAACGACGGTCAGGACCGGGGAGCTGTTTTTT. This translates into CASSPTTVRTGELFF.

The CDR3: CASSLQGALSNQPQHF. For the CDR3, the DNA is TGTGCCAGCTCACTACAGGGTGCTCTGAGCAATCAGCCCCAGCATTTT. This chain links TRBV18 with TRBJ1-5; the D gene is possibly TRBD1 (6 bases). The V end was cut by 4 bases, the J end by 1 base, with 14 bases between. This CDR3 spans 16 amino acids. Germline V gene sequence: CDR1 KGHSH, CDR2 LQKENI.

The chain combines TRBV4-1 with TRBJ2-3; tentatively, D is TRBD2 (7 bases). This CDR3 comprises 16 residues. Germline V gene lookup returns CDR1 MGHRA and CDR2 YSYEKL. V dropped 1 base and J dropped 4 bases, with 15 bases sitting between them. This CDR3 reads CASSQGRGPGSDTQYF. As DNA, the CDR3 is TGCGCCAGCAGCCAAGGGCGGGGGCCGGGGTCAGATACGCAGTATTTT.

The chain uses TRBV27 and TRBJ2-7; 12 positions match TRBD1. This CDR3 region has 18 residues. The trim removed 5 bases at V and 4 bases at J, leaving 15 bases unmatched. CDR1 is MNHEY and CDR2 is SMNVEV in the germline V gene (reference sequence). CDR3 in amino acids: CASSPRSGTGGFLYEQYF. The CDR3 region has the DNA TGTGCCAGCAGTCCCCGCTCCGGGACAGGGGGCTTTCTTTACGAGCAGTACTTC.

The rearrangement uses TRBV5-6 and TRBJ2-7; TRBD2 matches 8 bases. Germline V CDR1 and CDR2: SGHDT, YYEEEE. The V gene end was trimmed by 2 bases and the J gene end by 4 bases; junction bases not matched to a gene: 17. The CDR3 is 18 residues long. The DNA of the CDR3 is TGTGCCAGCAGCTTAACCTTATCGGGGGGGCAGGCGGCATACGAGCAGTACTTC. Translated, it gives CASSLTLSGGQAAYEQYF.

The chain has TRBV28 and TRBJ2-2, with D possibly TRBD2 on 5 matching bases. The germline gives CDR1 MDHEN, CDR2 SYDVKM. The CDR3 is 15 residues long. V was shortened by 3 bases and J by 0 bases, with 8 bases between the two germline ends. The CDR3 here is CASSFRGPNTGELFF. CDR3 in DNA: TGTGCCAGCAGTTTTCGCGGGCCGAACACCGGGGAGCTGTTTTTT.

DNA for the CDR3: TGTGCCAGCAGCTTAGCCCCCCGACGGACTAGCCGGGATACGCAGTATTTT. This sequence encodes CASSLAPRRTSRDTQYF. The chain carries TRBV7-2 and TRBJ2-3; 8 nucleotides match TRBD2. V was clipped by 0 bases and J by 6 bases; unmatched bases: 11. The CDR3 length is 17 residues. Per germline, CDR1 SGHTA and CDR2 FQGNSA.

The chain uses TRBV7-2 and TRBJ1-1; a weak D match, TRBD1 (5 bases). The CDR3 has 15 amino acids. V lost 7 bases to trimming and J lost 8 bases, with 23 bases between them. Germline V lookup: CDR1 SGHTA, CDR2 FQGNSA. CDR3 region: CASTLNFGSGGEAFF. CDR3 nucleotides: TGTGCCAGCACCCTCAATTTTGGATCGGGGGGGGAAGCTTTCTTT.

The chain carries TRBV5-4 and TRBJ1-6; D is undetermined. V was clipped by 0 bases and J by 8 bases, with 9 bases between them. Per the germline V gene, CDR1 is SGHNT and CDR2 is YYREEE (reference sequence). The CDR3 contains 14 residues. The CDR3 reads CASSLEQFYSPLHF. In nucleotides, the CDR3 is TGTGCCAGCAGCTTGGAACAGTTTTATTCACCCCTCCACTTT.

This chain uses TRBV2 with TRBJ2-7; possibly TRBD2 for D (6 bases). Germline V gene lookup returns CDR1 SNHLY and CDR2 FYNNEI. CDR3 size: 12 residues. With 5 bases removed from V and 7 bases from J, the gap between germline ends came to 12 bases. Here the CDR3 reads CASSPRLEEQYF. In DNA, the CDR3 is TGTGCCAGCAGTCCCCGACTAGAAGAGCAGTACTTC.

This clone was observed a single time. The V call is TRBV5-4, the J call TRBJ2-7; possible D gene TRBD1, 5 bases. CDR1 is SGHNT, CDR2 YYREEE, per germline (reference sequence). Trimming took off 4 bases at V and 3 bases at J, with 14 bases between the two ends. The CDR3 runs to 14 residues. The CDR3 bases are TGTGCCAGCAGCCAACAGCAGGGCGGCTACGAGCAGTACTTC. Protein sequence: CASSQQQGGYEQYF.

V gene TRBV15 combines with J gene TRBJ2-3, with D perhaps TRBD2 (5 bases). V was pared by 5 bases and J by 3 bases, with 9 bases between. Per germline, CDR1 LNHNV and CDR2 YYDKDF (reference sequence). The CDR3 runs to 13 residues. As DNA, the CDR3 is TGTGCCACCAGCTCCAGCGGTACAGATACGCAGTATTTT. Its translation is CATSSSGTDTQYF.